This T cell receptor (beta chain) came from a study of PD-1 blockade in mismatch repair-deficient tumors. Study in general: Patients had 11 to 13 mismatch repair-deficient cancer types and were previously treated and progressing.

All patients were mismatch repair deficient, assessed by either PCR or immunohistochemistry. TCRs were sequenced from a few patients responding to pembrolizumab. The CDR3 length is 12 residues. V was cut by 4 bases and J by 5 bases, with 9 bases left in between. Germline CDR1 and CDR2: MNHNY and SVGAGI (reference sequence). With respect to this clone: Its specificity is unknown.

Generated by immunoSEQ multiplex PCR, the TCRdb table keeps only in-frame clones and is missing some. The table includes some 49,000 clones, 70% to 85% detected once. Overall study findings and caveats: Tumor-resident clones, often absent from pretreatment blood, expanded after pembrolizumab and then contracted.

Sequenced material: PBMCs, taken before pembrolizumab treatment. The clonotype was recovered from an adult with mismatch repair-deficient cancer. The chain has TRBV6-6 and TRBJ2-7; D is uncertain. The CDR3 protein is CASSSDIHEQYF. CDR3 nucleotides: TGTGCCAGCAGTTCGGATATACACGAGCAGTACTTC.